This TCR beta chain appears in the sequencing data of a study of blood T cells in healthy people across ages. Study details: About one barcoded beta molecule per two T cells was the capture yield of template switching.

This clonotype appeared a few times. There are 19 residues in the CDR3. Germline CDR1 and CDR2: DFQATT and SNEGSKA (reference sequence). After removal of 3 bases from V and 1 base from J, the junction contained 15 bases not matched to a gene. PCR was performed a second time for about 7 to 11 cycles using a sample-barcoded 5' primer and a J-beta primer mix. TCRdb reprocessed the 5' RACE reads with MiXCR, giving one entry per CDR3 protein. The data show around 1.5 million distinct CDR3 sequences, about 35% seen once. Sequenced sample: blood. V is TRBV20-1 and J is TRBJ2-3; 11 positions agree with TRBD2. This TCR was sampled from a woman in her 30s in good health. CDR3 amino acids: CSASTGLAGVGMGTDTQYF. The CDR3 nucleotides read TGCAGTGCTAGCACTGGACTAGCGGGTGTTGGGATGGGCACAGATACGCAGTATTTT.